This TCR beta chain emerged from a study of identical twins. Broader study findings: Because invariant MAIT and iNKT cells could be present, zero-insertion analyses could be partly confounded.

Only healthy Caucasians were included as donors. CDR1 and CDR2 from the germline V gene are MNHEY and SMNVEV (reference sequence). The CDR3 contains 17 residues. Unmatched junction bases numbered 7, after V lost 5 bases and J lost 0 bases. TCRdb reprocessed the 5' RACE reads with MiXCR, giving one entry per CDR3 protein. The table shows fewer than 500,000 distinct CDR3 sequences, with around an eighth occurring only once. This clonotype turned up a few times. Antigen: not known. This sample was also put to use in a study of yellow fever vaccine responses in identical twins.

The sequence was obtained from a woman aged 18-29 years in good health. The rearrangement joins TRBV27 to TRBJ2-7; 13 positions agree with TRBD2. The sequenced material came from CD4+ T cells sorted from blood. DNA of the CDR3: TGTGCCAGCAGTCCTCCGGGACTAGCGGGACCCTCCTACGAGCAGTACTTC. Amino acid sequence: CASSPPGLAGPSYEQYF.